A single sample is the source of the 12 T cell receptor beta chains below, sequenced in a study of T cells in Graves' hyperthyroidism and ophthalmopathy. What was amplified from RNA transcripts were TCR beta CDR3 regions. With the HTBI primer set, the TCR CDR3 went through a first round of RT-PCR. TCRdb used MiXCR to reprocess the multiplex PCR reads, holding one entry per CDR3 protein. The table lists around 800,000 distinct CDR3 sequences, 38% of them singletons, with over 8% in the top ten. Sample: blood. Receptor source: a man aged 18 to 30 with Graves' hyperthyroidism.

The rearrangement links TRBV10-3 to TRBJ1-2, with 9 positions matching TRBD1. CDR3 length: 15 amino acids. Germline V gene data show CDR1 as ENHRY and CDR2 as SYGVKD. V shed 6 bases, J shed 6 bases, and the junction held 11 bases outside the gene matches. For the CDR3, the DNA is TGTGCCATCAGGGACAGGGGTAAACTCAACGATGGCTACACCTTC. Translated: CAIRDRGKLNDGYTF.

This sequence joins TRBV29-1 and TRBJ2-7; D possibly corresponds to TRBD2 (5 bases). CDR3 size: 14 residues. Germline-derived CDR1 and CDR2 are SQVTM and ANQGSEA. Trimming removed 6 bases from V and 2 bases from J, with 17 bases in between. CDR3: CSVLSGTGAYEQYF. The DNA for the CDR3 is TGCAGCGTCCTTTCAGGCACCGGGGCCTACGAGCAGTACTTC.

The chain links TRBV12-3 or TRBV12-4 to TRBJ1-5, with D unclear. V lost 8 bases to trimming and J lost 7 bases, with 15 bases between them. This CDR3 comprises 13 residues. Written as DNA, the CDR3 is TGTGCCAGCTCGGGAGGTGGGATGCAGCCCCAGCATTTT. As protein: CASSGGGMQPQHF.

This clonotype has ten or more counts. J is TRBJ1-5 and V is TRBV19, with TRBD1 identical over 8 bases. The junction had 5 bases not matched to a gene; V was cut back by 7 bases and J by 0 bases. Germline V gene lookup returns CDR1 LNHDA and CDR2 SQIVND (reference sequence). The length of the CDR3 is 15 residues. The CDR3 region is CASMTGQVSNQPQHF. The DNA for the CDR3 is TGTGCCAGTATGACGGGACAGGTTAGCAATCAGCCCCAGCATTTT.

This chain joins TRBV14 and TRBJ1-1; D uncertain. The ends were cut back, 4 bases at V and 4 bases at J, with 19 bases in the middle. This CDR3 spans 16 amino acids. CDR1 SGHDN and CDR2 FVKESK come from the germline V gene. The CDR3 DNA sequence: TGTGCCAGCAGCCTCCCTGGAGGAGGGTTAGGCACTGAAGCTTTCTTT. The encoded protein is CASSLPGGGLGTEAFF.

The rearrangement uses TRBV19 and TRBJ2-5; 8 nucleotides align to TRBD1. V was pared by 3 bases and J by 4 bases, with 7 bases of the junction left unmatched. The CDR3 runs 15 residues. Per germline, CDR1 LNHDA and CDR2 SQIVND (reference sequence). CDR3 amino acids: CASSIEGQGPETQYF. In DNA, the CDR3 is TGTGCCAGTAGTATTGAAGGACAGGGACCAGAGACCCAGTACTTC.

The chain employs TRBV15 and TRBJ2-7; D possibly corresponds to TRBD2 (7 bases). The germline V gene has CDR1 LNHNV and CDR2 YYDKDF (reference sequence). The CDR3 covers 14 residues. V was clipped by 5 bases and J by 7 bases, with 18 bases between them. CDR3 in amino acids: CATSPWGGRREQYF. CDR3 DNA sequence: TGTGCCACCAGCCCCTGGGGGGGGCGTCGGGAGCAGTACTTC.

This clonotype has a count of ten or more. This chain joins TRBV24-1 and TRBJ1-5; D call uncertain. Trimming took 5 bases from V and 4 from J, leaving 11 bases between them. In germline, CDR1 is KGHDR, CDR2 SFDVKD. The CDR3 has 14 residues. The CDR3 region is CATSARFSNQPQHF. DNA of the CDR3: TGTGCCACCAGTGCAAGGTTCTCAAATCAGCCCCAGCATTTT.

This clonotype appeared many times. This sequence joins TRBV7-6 and TRBJ2-7; D is undetermined. Trimming left V 1 base short and J 0 bases short, with 10 bases between. This CDR3 region has 15 residues. CDR1 is SGHVS, CDR2 FNYEAQ, per germline. The CDR3 is CASSLDPNLSYEQYF. For the CDR3, the DNA is TGTGCCAGCAGCTTAGACCCTAACCTCTCCTACGAGCAGTACTTC.

V is TRBV6-1 and J is TRBJ2-5; a possible D gene is TRBD2 (5 bases). CDR1 is MNHNS and CDR2 is SASEGT in the germline V gene. The ends were cut back, 9 bases at V and 3 bases at J, with 23 bases in the middle. The CDR3 sequence is 16 residues long. The CDR3 region is CASNVGGGTGEETQYF. The DNA for the CDR3 is TGTGCCAGTAACGTCGGAGGCGGCACCGGGGAAGAGACCCAGTACTTC.

This clonotype was seen only a few times. Given a much more abundant clone one base away, this may be a read error. This CDR3 fails to terminate in the conserved phenylalanine or tryptophan, so it likely reflects a read error. This CDR3 is CASSSGTGNTEAFS. CDR3 sequence (DNA): TGTGCCAGCAGCTCCGGGACAGGGAACACTGAAGCTTTCTCT. This chain connects TRBV11-1 to TRBJ1-1; TRBD1 agrees at 8 bases. The CDR3 runs 14 residues. Germline CDR1 is SGHAT and CDR2 is FQDESV (reference sequence). The ends lost 4 bases at V and 1 base at J; junction bases unmatched: 2.

This chain joins TRBV5-1 and TRBJ1-1; D remains ambiguous. Trimming took 4 bases from V and 1 from J, leaving 17 bases between them. Per germline, CDR1 SGHRS and CDR2 YFSETQ. The CDR3 is 16 amino acids. CDR3 sequence (DNA): TGCGCCAGCAGCCAAGGTCCCCTGGCGGGGAACACTGAAGCTTTCTTT. Encoded protein: CASSQGPLAGNTEAFF.